These T cell receptor beta chains were read from a single sample in a study of CD8+CD57+ T cells in acquired aplastic anemia. TCRdb reanalysed the reads using MiXCR and keeps one entry per CDR3 protein. This sample yields about 40,000 distinct CDR3 sequences, of which under 80% are seen a single time; 45% to 75% belongs to the top ten. The sequenced sample was sorted CD4+, CD8+, or CD8+CD57+ T cells (not recorded which) from PBMCs. The receptors come from a human donor with aplastic anemia. Both conserved end residues are part of each CDR3. D genes are given only for firm matches. Some rows mark clone size as missing; the rest say once, few, many or name a class of expanded clone.

NA,TRBJ2-7,TRBV11-2,NA,CASSLQGGYEQYF,TGTGCCAGCAGCTTACAGGGGGGTTACGAGCAGTACTTC
NA,TRBJ1-2,TRBV10-3,NA,CATRSQGPYGYTF,TGTGCCACCCGAAGCCAGGGGCCCTATGGCTACACCTTC
NA,TRBJ2-7,TRBV29-1,TRBD2,CSVGEGSYEQYF,TGCAGCGTTGGGGAGGGCAGCTACGAGCAGTACTTC
many,TRBJ1-1,TRBV7-3,NA,CASSHSLKGEAFF,TGTGCCAGCAGCCACTCTCTGAAAGGTGAAGCTTTCTTT
NA,TRBJ2-5,TRBV7-2,NA,CASSFPGYQETQYF,TGTGCCAGCAGCTTCCCAGGGTACCAAGAGACCCAGTACTTC
NA,TRBJ2-5,TRBV10-3,NA,CAISESTLEETQYF,TGTGCCATCAGTGAGTCGACTCTGGAGGAGACCCAGTACTTC
many,TRBJ2-3,TRBV9,TRBD2,CASSVEGAGGSDTQYF,TGTGCCAGCAGCGTAGAAGGAGCGGGGGGATCAGATACGCAGTATTTT
NA,TRBJ2-7,TRBV9,NA,CASRILYEQYF,TGTGCCAGCCGAATCCTCTACGAGCAGTACTTC
many,TRBJ1-1,TRBV7-2,NA,CASSSGVEAFF,TGTGCCAGCAGCTCAGGGGTTGAAGCTTTCTTT
NA,TRBJ2-1,TRBV15,NA,CATSREVGGGPYNEQFF,TGTGCCACCAGCAGAGAGGTTGGTGGGGGGCCCTACAATGAGCAGTTCTTC
NA,TRBJ2-7,TRBV19,NA,CASRPQGSREQYF,TGTGCCAGTAGGCCCCAGGGGTCGAGGGAGCAGTACTTC
many,TRBJ1-5,TRBV19,NA,CASRPQVPQEPQHF,TGTGCCAGTAGGCCTCAGGTTCCCCAGGAACCCCAGCATTTT
NA,TRBJ1-1,TRBV20-1,NA,CSAQDRVFTAPKPEAFF,TGCAGTGCGCAGGACCGGGTTTTTACAGCGCCAAAACCTGAAGCTTTCTTT
many,TRBJ2-3,TRBV6-5,NA,CASSYLPDHTDTQYF,TGTGCCAGCAGTTACTTACCAGACCACACAGATACGCAGTATTTT
many,TRBJ2-2,TRBV4-1,TRBD2,CASSQATRGSGELFF,TGCGCCAGCAGCCAAGCAACGCGGGGGTCCGGGGAGCTGTTTTTT
NA,TRBJ1-2,TRBV7-9,NA,CASSFLVGPGYTF,TGTGCCAGCAGCTTTCTCGTAGGGCCTGGCTACACCTTC
NA,TRBJ1-3,TRBV19,NA,CASSIYEGSGNTIYF,TGTGCCAGTAGTATCTATGAGGGCTCTGGAAACACCATATATTTT
NA,TRBJ2-2,TRBV19,TRBD1,CASGTGGNTGELFF,TGTGCCAGTGGGACAGGAGGTAACACCGGGGAGCTGTTTTTT